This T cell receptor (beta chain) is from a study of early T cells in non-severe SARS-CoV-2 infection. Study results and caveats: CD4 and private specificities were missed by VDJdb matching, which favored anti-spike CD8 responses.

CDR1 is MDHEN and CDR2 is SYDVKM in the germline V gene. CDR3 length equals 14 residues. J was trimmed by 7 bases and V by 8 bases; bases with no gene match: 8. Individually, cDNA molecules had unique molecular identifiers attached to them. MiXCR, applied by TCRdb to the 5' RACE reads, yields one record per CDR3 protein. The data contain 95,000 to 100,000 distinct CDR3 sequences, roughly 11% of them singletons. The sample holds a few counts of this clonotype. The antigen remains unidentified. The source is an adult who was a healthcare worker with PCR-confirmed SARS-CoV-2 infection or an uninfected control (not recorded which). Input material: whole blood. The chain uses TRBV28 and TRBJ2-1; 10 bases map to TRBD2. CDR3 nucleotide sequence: TGTGCCAGCCTTCCTAGCGGGAGAGGAAATGAGCAGTTCTTC. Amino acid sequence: CASLPSGRGNEQFF.